Listed below are T cell receptor beta chains from one sample, sequenced in a study of shared clonotypes between healthy human individuals. The data were produced by immunoSEQ multiplex PCR, yet TCRdb's version contains in-frame clones alone and is incomplete. The sample lists around 370,000 clones; just over 95% were seen once. Sequenced input: memory CD8+ T cells sorted from blood. The origin of the receptors is a young man in good health. CDR3s include the opening cysteine and the closing phenylalanine or tryptophan. Each record gives: J gene, D gene, clone size, V gene, CDR3 DNA, CDR3 protein. D genes are given only for firm matches. Only some rows state a clone size, as once, few, many or a class for expanded clones.

j_call: TRBJ1-3
d_call: -
clone_size: -
v_call: TRBV18
cdr3_nt: TGTGCCAGCTCACCGGGCGTTCCTGGAAACACCATATATTTT
cdr3_aa: CASSPGVPGNTIYF

j_call: TRBJ1-1
d_call: -
clone_size: -
v_call: TRBV6-1
cdr3_nt: TGTGCCAGCAGTGATGGGTTGAACACTGAAGCTTTCTTT
cdr3_aa: CASSDGLNTEAFF

j_call: TRBJ1-6
d_call: TRBD1
clone_size: -
v_call: TRBV30
cdr3_nt: TGTGCCTTCTCTTCAGGGGGCGCGCCACCCCTCCACTTT
cdr3_aa: CAFSSGGAPPLHF

j_call: TRBJ2-3
d_call: -
clone_size: -
v_call: TRBV5-8
cdr3_nt: TGTGCCAGCAGCTTGAGAAGCGGACTCACAGATACGCAGTATTTT
cdr3_aa: CASSLRSGLTDTQYF

j_call: TRBJ1-1
d_call: TRBD1
clone_size: few
v_call: TRBV14
cdr3_nt: TGTGCCAGCAGCTTCGGACAGGGGAACACTGAAGCTTTCTTT
cdr3_aa: CASSFGQGNTEAFF

j_call: TRBJ1-1
d_call: -
clone_size: -
v_call: TRBV20-1
cdr3_nt: TGCAGTGCTGGATGGACCGAAGCTTTCTTT
cdr3_aa: CSAGWTEAFF

j_call: TRBJ2-3
d_call: -
clone_size: once
v_call: TRBV6-6
cdr3_nt: TGTGCCAGCACTGACCCTCCAGATACGCAGTATTTT
cdr3_aa: CASTDPPDTQYF

j_call: TRBJ2-1
d_call: -
clone_size: -
v_call: TRBV11-2
cdr3_nt: TGTGCCAGCAGCTTAGGGCTAGCTGCCATTTACGGTGAGCAGTTCTTC
cdr3_aa: CASSLGLAAIYGEQFF

j_call: TRBJ2-2
d_call: -
clone_size: -
v_call: TRBV19
cdr3_nt: TGTGCCAGTAGTATTGCCCGCGGGACAAACACCGGGGAGCTGTTTTTT
cdr3_aa: CASSIARGTNTGELFF

j_call: TRBJ1-3
d_call: TRBD1
clone_size: -
v_call: TRBV7-2
cdr3_nt: TGTGCCAGCAGCGCCCGGACAGGGCCTGGAAACACCATATATTTT
cdr3_aa: CASSARTGPGNTIYF

j_call: TRBJ2-3
d_call: -
clone_size: -
v_call: TRBV5-4
cdr3_nt: TGTGCCAGCAGCTTCAGGCAGGGCACATATACGCAGTATTTT
cdr3_aa: CASSFRQGTYTQYF

j_call: TRBJ2-7
d_call: -
clone_size: -
v_call: TRBV10-2
cdr3_nt: TGCGCCAGCAGTGGGGGGCTGCACGCTTACGAGCAGTACTTC
cdr3_aa: CASSGGLHAYEQYF

j_call: TRBJ2-7
d_call: TRBD2
clone_size: -
v_call: TRBV18
cdr3_nt: TGTGCCAGCTCACCAAGCGGGACGTTCTACGAGCAGTACTTC
cdr3_aa: CASSPSGTFYEQYF

j_call: TRBJ2-7
d_call: -
clone_size: -
v_call: TRBV7-7
cdr3_nt: TGTGCTAGCAGCTCCCGAGGGGGACTCTACGAGCAGTACTTC
cdr3_aa: CASSSRGGLYEQYF

j_call: TRBJ2-1
d_call: TRBD1
clone_size: -
v_call: TRBV7-2
cdr3_nt: TGTGCCAGCAGCTTAGAGTTGGGGTACAGGGGCAATGAGCAGTTCTTC
cdr3_aa: CASSLELGYRGNEQFF

j_call: TRBJ1-1
d_call: -
clone_size: -
v_call: TRBV30
cdr3_nt: TGTGCCTGGACCTACGTTAAAATCAGGGTACCTGAAGCTTTCTTT
cdr3_aa: CAWTYVKIRVPEAFF

j_call: TRBJ2-5
d_call: -
clone_size: -
v_call: TRBV7-7
cdr3_nt: TGTGCTAGCAGCTACGACAGTTACCAAGAGACCCAGTACTTC
cdr3_aa: CASSYDSYQETQYF

j_call: TRBJ2-3
d_call: TRBD2
clone_size: -
v_call: TRBV5-1
cdr3_nt: TGCGCCAGCAGCTTGGGGACTAGCGGGAGAGATACGCAGTATTTT
cdr3_aa: CASSLGTSGRDTQYF